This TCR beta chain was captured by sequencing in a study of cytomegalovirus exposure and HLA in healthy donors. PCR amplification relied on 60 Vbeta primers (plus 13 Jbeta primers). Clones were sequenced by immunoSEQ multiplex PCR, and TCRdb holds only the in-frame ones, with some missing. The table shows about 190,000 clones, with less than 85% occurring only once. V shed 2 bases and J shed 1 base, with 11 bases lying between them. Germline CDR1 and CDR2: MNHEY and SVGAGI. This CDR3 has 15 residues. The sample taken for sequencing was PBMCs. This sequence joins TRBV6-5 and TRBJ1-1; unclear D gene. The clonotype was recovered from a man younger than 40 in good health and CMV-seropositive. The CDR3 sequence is CASSYEGQANTEAFF. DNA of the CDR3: TGTGCCAGCAGTTACGAGGGCCAGGCGAACACTGAAGCTTTCTTT.